A single sample is the source of the 10 T cell receptor beta chains below, sequenced in a study of blood T cell repertoires in COVID-19. The table came from immunoSEQ multiplex PCR; TCRdb's copy has only in-frame clones and leaves some out. The sample carries hundreds of thousands of clones, approximately 82% recorded once. Sequencing was done on a sample of peripheral blood. The receptors here all came from a woman at least 80 years old with active or convalescent COVID-19.

V gene TRBV28 combines with J gene TRBJ2-3; TRBD2 agrees at 10 bases. J lost 1 base, V lost 7 bases, and 11 bases had no gene match. Germline values: CDR1 MDHEN, CDR2 SYDVKM. The CDR3 sequence is 17 residues long. For the CDR3, the DNA is TGTGCCAGCACCCGAGGACTAGCGGAGTGGGGCACAGATACGCAGTATTTT. Translation: CASTRGLAEWGTDTQYF.

The rearrangement joins TRBV5-1 to TRBJ2-1, with 11 nucleotides matching TRBD1. The ends lost 5 bases at V and 6 bases at J; junction bases unmatched: 10. Germline V gene sequence: CDR1 SGHRS, CDR2 YFSETQ. The CDR3 runs 16 residues. CDR3 coding DNA: TGCGCCAGCAGTCTACGACCGGGACAGGGGGGCAATGAGCAGTTCTTC. It translates to CASSLRPGQGGNEQFF.

The rearrangement uses TRBV19 and TRBJ2-1; no definite D call. The V end lost 8 bases, the J end lost 10 bases, and 21 bases lay between the germline ends. From germline, CDR1 is LNHDA and CDR2 SQIVND (reference sequence). CDR3 size: 14 residues. CDR3 protein: CASLDTTLTKEQFF. CDR3 sequence (DNA): TGTGCCAGTTTAGACACCACCTTGACCAAGGAGCAGTTCTTC.

There are a few counts of this clone. Here the CDR3 reads CASRRTSGRGTGELFF. CDR3 sequence (DNA): TGCGCCAGCAGACGGACTAGCGGGAGGGGCACCGGGGAGCTGTTTTTT. This sequence joins TRBV10-2 and TRBJ2-2; 15 bases are shared with TRBD2. This CDR3 spans 16 amino acids. Germline-derived CDR1 and CDR2 are WSHSY and SAAADI. The junction had 3 bases not matched to a gene; V was cut back by 6 bases and J by 4 bases.

The J gene is TRBJ2-7, the V gene TRBV24-1; D is unresolved. Germline lookup yields CDR1 KGHDR and CDR2 SFDVKD. The CDR3 is 14 residues long. The ends were cut back, 4 bases at V and 0 bases at J, with 9 bases in the middle. The CDR3: CATSESLSSYEQYF. DNA for the CDR3: TGTGCCACCAGTGAATCTCTCAGCTCCTACGAGCAGTACTTC.

The chain is built from TRBV27 and TRBJ1-6, with TRBD1 matching over 7 bases. CDR3 length equals 20 residues. Germline V CDR1 and CDR2: MNHEY, SMNVEV (reference sequence). V shed 5 bases, J shed 0 bases, and the junction held 16 bases outside the gene matches. CDR3 amino acids: CASSLFVGGGLSSYNSPLHF. The CDR3 region has the DNA TGTGCCAGCAGTCTATTCGTCGGAGGGGGCTTAAGCTCCTATAATTCACCCCTCCACTTT.

The chain recombines TRBV27 with TRBJ1-4; possibly TRBD1 for D (6 bases). The germline V and J ends were trimmed by 3 bases and 7 bases, with 12 bases remaining between them. The CDR3 is 14 amino acids. CDR1 MNHEY and CDR2 SMNVEV come from the germline V gene (reference sequence). The CDR3: CASSLIGGGEKLFF. The CDR3, as DNA: TGTGCCAGCAGTTTGATAGGGGGGGGTGAAAAACTGTTTTTT.

This clone has a handful of counts. At one end, the junction sequence differs from germline, possibly due to a read error. The chain couples TRBV28 to TRBJ2-7; TRBD2 matches 11 bases. From germline, CDR1 is MDHEN and CDR2 SYDVKM. The CDR3 contains 21 residues. CDR3 sequence: CASCPSLTLAGGPYGSSEQYF. CDR3 nucleotide sequence: TGTGCCAGCTGCCCCTCACTCACGTTAGCGGGAGGGCCTTATGGATCCTCCGAGCAGTACTTC. The full variable domain, in which reference TRBV28 and TRBJ2-7 provide the parts outside the CDR3, is DVKVTQSSRYLVKRTGEKVFLECVQDMDHENMFWYRQDPGLGLRLIYFSYDVKMKEKGDIPEGYSVSREKKERFSLILESASTNQTSMYLCASCPSLTLAGGPYGSSEQYFGPGTRLTVT.

The chain links TRBV20-1 to TRBJ2-3, with 7 bases that match TRBD2. Germline V gene data show CDR1 as DFQATT and CDR2 as SNEGSKA (reference sequence). The CDR3 is 13 residues long. The V and J ends lost 3 bases and 6 bases, in that order; junction bases with no gene match: 6. CDR3 nucleotide sequence: TGCAGTGCTAGTACGGGGGGAGTGGATACGCAGTATTTT. Amino acids: CSASTGGVDTQYF.

The rearrangement links TRBV15 to TRBJ1-5; TRBD1 agrees at 9 bases. This CDR3 region has 14 residues. Germline trimming cut 0 bases from V and 7 bases from J; bases unmatched to any gene: 1. Germline V gives CDR1 LNHNV, CDR2 YYDKDF (reference sequence). CDR3 loop: CATSRETGGQPQHF. The DNA for the CDR3 is TGTGCCACCAGCAGAGAGACAGGGGGGCAGCCCCAGCATTTT.